This TCR beta chain was sequenced in a study of blood T cell repertoires in COVID-19. The overall study: From the United States, Italy and Spain came samples of acute and convalescent COVID-19. Sources were T cells, B-cell-depleted T cells, or PBMCs; the material itself was cDNA or gDNA.

Authors' analysis steps: How many nucleated cells were present was estimated from reference gene primer amplification. Assay: immunoSEQ multiplex PCR; the TCRdb copy retains only in-frame clones and omits some. That table gives V, J and clone size, and the DNA gave D and trimming. The table has roughly 120,000 clones, over 75% seen once. Deletions cut 0 bases from V and 0 bases from J, with 7 bases between. The CDR3 is made up of 14 amino acids. Germline lookup yields CDR1 SGHDT and CDR2 YYEEEE. The chain has TRBV5-6 and TRBJ2-7, with D perhaps TRBD2 (5 bases). This receptor was obtained from a man older than 75 with acute or convalescent COVID-19. Sequenced material: peripheral blood. The CDR3 protein is CASSLASPSYEQYF. CDR3 DNA: TGTGCCAGCAGCTTGGCTAGCCCCTCCTACGAGCAGTACTTC. Combining the CDR3 with reference TRBV5-6 and TRBJ2-7 gives the whole variable domain DAGVTQSPTHLIKTRGQQVTLRCSPKSGHDTVSWYQQALGQGPQFIFQYYEEEERQRGNFPDRFSGHQFPNYSSELNVNALLLGDSALYLCASSLASPSYEQYFGPGTRLTVT.